The 23 T cell receptor beta chains below come from one sample, sequenced in a study of T cells in Graves' hyperthyroidism and ophthalmopathy. Amplification targeted TCR beta CDR3 regions from RNA transcripts. The HTBI primer set drove a first-round RT-PCR of the TCR CDR3. TCRdb re-derived calls from the multiplex PCR reads in MiXCR, one entry per CDR3 protein. The sample holds a few hundred thousand distinct CDR3 sequences, 15% to 20% seen once. The sequencing sample was made of blood. All receptors come from a woman aged 40 to 49 with Graves' ophthalmopathy.

This clonotype appeared many times. The chain couples TRBV20-1 to TRBJ2-4, with TRBD2 matching over 7 bases. The CDR3 length is 15 residues. Germline-derived CDR1 and CDR2 are DFQATT and SNEGSKA (reference sequence). J gave up 1 base and V 6 bases, and 9 bases lay outside the gene matches. CDR3 sequence (DNA): TGCAGTGCGGTCCATTTCGGGGGGGCCAAAAACATTCAGTACTTC. Translation gives CSAVHFGGAKNIQYF.

This clonotype was seen ten or more times. The chain carries TRBV3-1 and TRBJ2-7; D remains ambiguous. The CDR3 spans 14 residues. Per the germline V gene, CDR1 is LGHDT and CDR2 is YNNKEL (reference sequence). V was pared by 4 bases and J by 5 bases, with 15 bases between. The CDR3 is CASSRSKSYDEQYF. The CDR3 coding sequence is TGTGCCAGCAGCCGTTCAAAGAGTTACGACGAGCAGTACTTC.

This clonotype was counted at least ten times. The chain recombines TRBV12-3 or TRBV12-4 with TRBJ2-2, with 12 bases aligning to TRBD2. Trimming removed 7 bases from V and 2 bases from J; junction bases left unmatched: 8. The CDR3 is made up of 17 amino acids. CDR3 DNA: TGTGCCAGCAATTCCGGGACTAGCGGGCCCAACACCGGGGAGCTGTTTTTT. This encodes CASNSGTSGPNTGELFF.

This clonotype occurred many times. The V and J genes are TRBV15 and TRBJ2-5; D may be TRBD2 (5 bases). This CDR3 has 12 residues. Between the trimmed V and J ends, which lost 4 bases and 4 bases, there was a span of 7 bases. Germline V gene sequence: CDR1 LNHNV, CDR2 YYDKDF (reference sequence). The CDR3 sequence: CATSKGGETQYF. Written as DNA, the CDR3 is TGTGCCACCAGCAAAGGAGGAGAGACCCAGTACTTC.

This clonotype appeared many times. The rearrangement uses TRBV18 and TRBJ2-5; 7 bases are a match to TRBD2. The CDR3 is 14 amino acids. Germline CDR1 KGHSH, CDR2 LQKENI. The V gene end was trimmed by 5 bases and the J gene end by 7 bases; junction bases not matched to a gene: 10. CDR3 sequence (DNA): TGTGCCAGCTCATCGTCGACTAGCCCGGGGACCCAGTACTTC. Translation: CASSSSTSPGTQYF.

The sample holds many counts of this clonotype. This chain links TRBV5-1 with TRBJ2-5, with D tentatively TRBD1 or TRBD2 (5 bases each). Trimming left V 0 bases short and J 1 base short, with 16 bases between. The CDR3 contains 17 residues. Germline V gene sequence: CDR1 SGHRS, CDR2 YFSETQ. The CDR3 region has the DNA TGCGCCAGCAGCTTGGGGAACGAGGGGATCCTCCAAGAGACCCAGTACTTC. This codes for CASSLGNEGILQETQYF.

This clonotype appeared many times. The chain joins TRBV29-1 to TRBJ2-7; either TRBD1 or TRBD2 may fit D (5 bases each). V shed 4 bases and J shed 0 bases, with 13 bases lying between them. Germline lookup yields CDR1 SQVTM and CDR2 ANQGSEA. The CDR3 sequence is 14 residues long. The DNA for the CDR3 is TGCAGCGTTGCGCACCCCGGGACCTCCTACGAGCAGTACTTC. Residues: CSVAHPGTSYEQYF.

There are many counts of this clonotype. The V and J genes are TRBV20-1 and TRBJ2-2; 8 positions agree with TRBD1. V trimming: 2 bases; J trimming: 5 bases; junction bases outside the gene matches: 4. CDR1 is DFQATT and CDR2 is SNEGSKA in the germline V gene (reference sequence). The CDR3 totals 14 residues. The CDR3 loop reads CSARQGARTGELFF. Written as DNA, the CDR3 is TGCAGTGCTAGACAGGGGGCTAGGACCGGGGAGCTGTTTTTT.

This clonotype was counted many times. This rearrangement joins TRBV7-9 to TRBJ2-2; 8 bases line up with TRBD2. V dropped 5 bases and J dropped 4; count of bases not matched to a gene: 3. This CDR3 region has 14 residues. The germline gives CDR1 SEHNR, CDR2 FQNEAQ (reference sequence). This CDR3 reads CASSELAGTGELFF. CDR3 sequence (DNA): TGTGCCAGCAGCGAGCTAGCGGGCACCGGGGAGCTGTTTTTT.

The sample holds many counts of this clonotype. The gene calls are TRBV7-9 and TRBJ2-7, with D perhaps TRBD2 (6 bases). The V and J ends lost 2 bases and 5 bases respectively, with 10 bases between them. This CDR3 is built from 13 residues. Germline V CDR1 and CDR2: SEHNR, FQNEAQ (reference sequence). The CDR3 region has the DNA TGTGCCAGCAGCTTAAGCAAGCGGGACGAGCAGTACTTC. Its protein is CASSLSKRDEQYF.

This clonotype came up many times. The chain uses TRBV15 and TRBJ1-2, with no clear D. CDR3 length: 17 amino acids. CDR1 is LNHNV and CDR2 is YYDKDF in the germline V gene (reference sequence). V was shortened by 1 base and J by 5 bases, with 20 bases between the two germline ends. As DNA, the CDR3 is TGTGCCACCAGCAGAGCCCCAACAGCCTCGGGGTCATATGGCTACACCTTC. Protein product: CATSRAPTASGSYGYTF. Drawing the rest from reference TRBV15 and TRBJ1-2, the complete variable domain is DAMVIQNPRYQVTQFGKPVTLSCSQTLNHNVMYWYQQKSSQAPKLLFHYYDKDFNNEADTPDNFQSRRPNTSFCFLDIRSPGLGDTAMYLCATSRAPTASGSYGYTFGSGTRLTVV.

This clonotype appeared many times. V is TRBV29-1 and J is TRBJ1-5; TRBD1 matches at 10 bases. J gave up 6 bases and V 3 bases, and 5 bases lay outside the gene matches. Germline assignment: CDR1 SQVTM and CDR2 ANQGSEA. The CDR3 has 14 residues. This CDR3 is CSVEGTGEGQPQHF. The CDR3 DNA follows: TGCAGCGTTGAGGGGACAGGGGAAGGTCAGCCCCAGCATTTT. Full variable domain (outside the CDR3, taken from reference TRBV29-1 and TRBJ1-5): SAVISQKPSRDICQRGTSLTIQCQVDSQVTMMFWYRQQPGQSLTLIATANQGSEATYESGFVIDKFPISRPNLTFSTLTVSNMSPEDSSIYLCSVEGTGEGQPQHFGDGTRLSIL.

The chain employs TRBV19 and TRBJ2-7, with a tentative D call TRBD1 (6 bases). This CDR3 is 14 amino acids long. V was trimmed by 5 bases and J by 3 bases, leaving 14 bases between them. Germline V CDR1 and CDR2: LNHDA, SQIVND (reference sequence). The chain's CDR3 is CASSGRTDIYEQYF. Written as DNA, the CDR3 is TGTGCCAGTAGTGGAAGGACAGACATCTACGAGCAGTACTTC.

This clonotype was detected many times. The chain couples TRBV6-5 to TRBJ2-7; 10 bases map to TRBD1. The germline V gene encodes CDR1 MNHEY and CDR2 SVGAGI. The CDR3 has 17 residues. V shed 0 bases and J 4 bases; nucleotides not matched to a gene: 9. CDR3 amino acids: CASSYSLPGQGIYEQYF. The CDR3 DNA sequence: TGTGCCAGCAGTTACTCCCTCCCGGGACAGGGGATATACGAGCAGTACTTC.

This clonotype was counted many times. The chain has TRBV3-1 and TRBJ1-1; D gene unclear. Trimming removed 4 bases at V and 3 bases at J, with 9 bases between. The CDR3 is made up of 13 amino acids. Per the germline V gene, CDR1 is LGHDT and CDR2 is YNNKEL (reference sequence). Here the CDR3 DNA reads TGTGCCAGCAGCCTAGGGATTTACACTGAAGCTTTCTTT. Translating gives CASSLGIYTEAFF.

This clonotype was seen ten or more times. This chain joins TRBV27 and TRBJ2-7; D gene ambiguous. The germline gives CDR1 MNHEY, CDR2 SMNVEV (reference sequence). This CDR3 has 13 amino acids. With 3 bases removed from V and 4 bases from J, the gap between germline ends came to 10 bases. The CDR3 coding sequence is TGTGCCAGCAGTTTTGGTATCTATTACGAGCAGTACTTC. Its protein product is CASSFGIYYEQYF.

This clonotype was seen many times. V usage is TRBV5-1 and J usage is TRBJ2-7; D unclear. CDR1 is SGHRS, CDR2 YFSETQ, per germline. Deletions cut 3 bases from V and 5 bases from J, with 9 bases between. The CDR3 runs to 12 residues. The CDR3 bases are TGCGCCAGCAGCTCCAACATAAACGAGCAGTACTTC. Translated, it gives CASSSNINEQYF.

The rearrangement links TRBV11-2 to TRBJ2-7; 10 nucleotides agree with TRBD2. V shed 0 bases and J 3 bases; nucleotides not matched to a gene: 2. This CDR3 spans 15 amino acids. Germline CDR1 SGHAT, CDR2 FQNNGV. The CDR3 bases are TGTGCCAGCAGCTTAGAACTAGCGGGACTCTACGAGCAGTACTTC. Residues: CASSLELAGLYEQYF.

This clonotype has a count of ten or more. The chain combines TRBV6-1 with TRBJ2-2; D is unresolved. CDR3 size: 14 residues. CDR1 MNHNS and CDR2 SASEGT come from the germline V gene. Trimming removed 8 bases at V and 4 bases at J, with 14 bases between. CDR3 coding DNA: TGTGCCAGCCAGGAGCCAAAACGCACCGGGGAGCTGTTTTTT. Residues: CASQEPKRTGELFF.

With respect to this clonotype: Since a much larger clone is just one base distant, this may be a read error. The chain recombines TRBV3-1 with TRBJ1-3, with D hard to call. CDR1 is LGHDT and CDR2 is YNNKEL in the germline V gene (reference sequence). CDR3 length: 13 residues. This CDR3 reads CASSHVAGNTVYF. In DNA, the CDR3 is TGTGCCAGCAGCCATGTCGCAGGAAACACCGTATATTTT.

This clonotype was seen ten or more times. The chain is built from TRBV10-1 and TRBJ1-2; D perhaps matches TRBD1 (5 bases). Germline CDR1 and CDR2: WNHNN and SYGVQD (reference sequence). V was shortened by 3 bases and J by 6 bases, with 11 bases between the two germline ends. This CDR3 has 13 amino acids. Here the CDR3 DNA reads TGCGCCAGCAGTGAAAGAGGGACCGATGGCTACACCTTC. Translating gives CASSERGTDGYTF.

This clonotype was found many times. V and J are TRBV28 and TRBJ1-5; D may be TRBD1 (6 bases). CDR1 is MDHEN, CDR2 SYDVKM, per germline. V was cut by 8 bases and J by 7 bases, with 15 bases left in between. The CDR3 contains 13 residues. The CDR3 region has the DNA TGTGCCAGCTCGGGGGCAGTGAAGCAGCCCCAGCATTTT. Its protein product is CASSGAVKQPQHF.

The chain joins TRBV30 to TRBJ1-2, with D uncertain. CDR1 is GTSNPN and CDR2 is SVGIG in the germline V gene (reference sequence). This CDR3 spans 13 amino acids. The ends were cut back, 4 bases at V and 1 base at J, with 10 bases in the middle. In nucleotides, the CDR3 is TGTGCCTGGACCCCACAGCTTAACTATGGCTACACCTTC. Its protein is CAWTPQLNYGYTF. Full variable domain (missing parts from reference TRBV30 and TRBJ1-2): SQTIHQWPATLVQPVGSPLSLECTVEGTSNPNLYWYRQAAGRGLQLLFYSVGIGQISSEVPQNLSASRPQDRQFILSSKKLLLSDSGFYLCAWTPQLNYGYTFGSGTRLTVV.